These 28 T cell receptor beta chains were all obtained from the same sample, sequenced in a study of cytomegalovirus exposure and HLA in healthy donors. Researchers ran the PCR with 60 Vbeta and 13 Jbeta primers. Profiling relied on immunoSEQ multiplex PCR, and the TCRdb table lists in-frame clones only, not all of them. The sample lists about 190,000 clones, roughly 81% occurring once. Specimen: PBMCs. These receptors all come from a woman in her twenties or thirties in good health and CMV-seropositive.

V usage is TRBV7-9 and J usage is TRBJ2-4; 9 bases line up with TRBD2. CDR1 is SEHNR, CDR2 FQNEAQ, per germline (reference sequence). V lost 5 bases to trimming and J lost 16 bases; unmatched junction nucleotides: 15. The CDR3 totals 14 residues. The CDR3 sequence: CASSPDSLSGRGYF. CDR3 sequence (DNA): TGTGCCAGCAGCCCCGATAGCCTTAGCGGGAGAGGCTACTTC.

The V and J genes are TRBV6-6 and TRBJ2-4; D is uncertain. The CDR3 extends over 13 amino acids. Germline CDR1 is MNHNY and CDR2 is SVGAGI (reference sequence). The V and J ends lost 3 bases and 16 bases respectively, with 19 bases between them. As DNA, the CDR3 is TGTGCCAGCAGTTATTCTCTAGATGGCGGTACTTACTTC. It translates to CASSYSLDGGTYF.

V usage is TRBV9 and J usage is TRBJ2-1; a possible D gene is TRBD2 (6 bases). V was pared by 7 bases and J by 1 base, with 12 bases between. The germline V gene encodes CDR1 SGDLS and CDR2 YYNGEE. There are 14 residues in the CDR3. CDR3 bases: TGTGCCAGCCGGCGGGACCTATCCTACAATGAGCAGTTCTTC. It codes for CASRRDLSYNEQFF.

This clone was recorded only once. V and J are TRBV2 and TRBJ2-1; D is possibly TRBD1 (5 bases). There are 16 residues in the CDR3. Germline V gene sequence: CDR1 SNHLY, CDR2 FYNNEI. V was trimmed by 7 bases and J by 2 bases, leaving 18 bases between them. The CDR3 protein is CASTPKGVPTYNEQFF. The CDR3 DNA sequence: TGTGCCAGCACCCCTAAAGGGGTCCCGACCTACAATGAGCAGTTCTTC.

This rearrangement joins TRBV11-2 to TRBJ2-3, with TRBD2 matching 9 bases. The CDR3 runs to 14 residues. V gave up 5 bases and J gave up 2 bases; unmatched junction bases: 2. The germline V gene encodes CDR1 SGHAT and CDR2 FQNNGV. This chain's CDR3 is CASSRGRATDTQYF. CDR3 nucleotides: TGTGCCAGCAGCCGCGGGAGGGCCACAGATACGCAGTATTTT.

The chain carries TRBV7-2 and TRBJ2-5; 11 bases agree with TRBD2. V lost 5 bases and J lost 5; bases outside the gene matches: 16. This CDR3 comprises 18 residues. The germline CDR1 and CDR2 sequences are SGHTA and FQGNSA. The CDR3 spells CASSPRPKLAGAFETQYF. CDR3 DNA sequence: TGTGCCAGCAGCCCTCGACCAAAACTAGCGGGAGCGTTTGAGACCCAGTACTTC.

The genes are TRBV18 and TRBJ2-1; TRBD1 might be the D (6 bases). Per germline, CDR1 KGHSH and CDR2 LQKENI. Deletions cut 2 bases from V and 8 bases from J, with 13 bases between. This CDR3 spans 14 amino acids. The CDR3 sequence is CASSPSWGQDEQFF. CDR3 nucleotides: TGTGCCAGCTCACCATCTTGGGGGCAGGATGAGCAGTTCTTC.

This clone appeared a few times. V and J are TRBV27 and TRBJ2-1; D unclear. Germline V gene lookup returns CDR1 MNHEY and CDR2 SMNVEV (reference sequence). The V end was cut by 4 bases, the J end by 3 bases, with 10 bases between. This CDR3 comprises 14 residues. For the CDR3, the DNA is TGTGCCAGCAGTTCGTACCCTAGCTACAATGAGCAGTTCTTC. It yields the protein CASSSYPSYNEQFF.

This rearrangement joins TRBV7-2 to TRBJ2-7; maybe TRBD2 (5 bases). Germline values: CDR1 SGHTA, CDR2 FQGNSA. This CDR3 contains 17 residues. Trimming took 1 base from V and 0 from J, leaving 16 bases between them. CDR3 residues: CASSLGWGSAVSYEQYF. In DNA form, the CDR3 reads TGTGCCAGCAGCTTAGGCTGGGGTAGCGCCGTCTCCTACGAGCAGTACTTC.

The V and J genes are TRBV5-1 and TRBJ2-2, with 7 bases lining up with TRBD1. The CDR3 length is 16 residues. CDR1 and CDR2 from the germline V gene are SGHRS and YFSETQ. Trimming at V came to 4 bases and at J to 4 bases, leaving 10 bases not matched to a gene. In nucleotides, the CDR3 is TGCGCCAGCAGCCCGGGACAGCCGTTTATCACCGGGGAGCTGTTTTTT. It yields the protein CASSPGQPFITGELFF. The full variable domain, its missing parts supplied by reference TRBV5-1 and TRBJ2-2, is KAGVTQTPRYLIKTRGQQVTLSCSPISGHRSVSWYQQTPGQGLQFLFEYFSETQRNKGNFPGRFSGRQFSNSRSEMNVSTLELGDSALYLCASSPGQPFITGELFFGEGSRLTVL.

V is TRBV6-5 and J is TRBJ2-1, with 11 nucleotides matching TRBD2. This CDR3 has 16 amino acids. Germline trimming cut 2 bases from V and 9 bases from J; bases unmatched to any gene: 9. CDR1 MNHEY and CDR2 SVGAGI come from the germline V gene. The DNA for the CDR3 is TGTGCCAGCAGTTACCCTAGCGGGAGGTCCGGGAGTGAGCAGTTCTTC. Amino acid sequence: CASSYPSGRSGSEQFF.

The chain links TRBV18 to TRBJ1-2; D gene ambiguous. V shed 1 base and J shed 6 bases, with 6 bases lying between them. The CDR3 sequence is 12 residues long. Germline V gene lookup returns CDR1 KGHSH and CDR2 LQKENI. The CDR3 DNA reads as TGTGCCAGCTCACCACGTTCGGATGGCTACACCTTC. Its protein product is CASSPRSDGYTF.

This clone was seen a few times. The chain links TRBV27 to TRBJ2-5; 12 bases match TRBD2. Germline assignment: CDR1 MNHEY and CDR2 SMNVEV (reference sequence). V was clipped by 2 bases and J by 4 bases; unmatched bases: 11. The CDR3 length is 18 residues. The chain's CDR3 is CASSLRTSGRKGRETQYF. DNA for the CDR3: TGTGCCAGCAGTTTAAGAACTAGCGGGAGGAAAGGGAGAGAGACCCAGTACTTC.

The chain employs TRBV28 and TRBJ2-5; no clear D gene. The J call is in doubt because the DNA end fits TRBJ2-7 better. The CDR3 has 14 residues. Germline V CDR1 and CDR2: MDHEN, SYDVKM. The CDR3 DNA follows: TGTGCCAGCAGTCCTGACCAGCGTGCTTACGAGCAGTACTTC. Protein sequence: CASSPDQRAYEQYF.

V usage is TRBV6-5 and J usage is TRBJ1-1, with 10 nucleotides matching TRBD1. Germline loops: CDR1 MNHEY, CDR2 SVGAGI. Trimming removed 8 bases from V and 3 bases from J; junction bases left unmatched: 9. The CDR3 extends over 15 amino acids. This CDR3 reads CASCLTGQGYTEAFF. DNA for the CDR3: TGTGCCAGCTGCTTAACGGGACAGGGGTACACTGAAGCTTTCTTT.

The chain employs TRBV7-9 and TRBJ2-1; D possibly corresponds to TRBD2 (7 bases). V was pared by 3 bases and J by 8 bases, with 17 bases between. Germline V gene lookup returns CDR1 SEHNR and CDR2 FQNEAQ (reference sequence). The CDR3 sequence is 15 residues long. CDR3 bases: TGTGCCAGCAGCTTCGGACTACCGGGGGGCGATGAGCAGTTCTTC. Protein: CASSFGLPGGDEQFF.

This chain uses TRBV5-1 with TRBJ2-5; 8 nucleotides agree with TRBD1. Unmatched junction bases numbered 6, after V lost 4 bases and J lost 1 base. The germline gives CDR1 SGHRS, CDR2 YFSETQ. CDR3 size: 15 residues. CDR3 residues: CASSRGQGPQETQYF. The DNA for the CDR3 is TGCGCCAGCAGCCGCGGACAGGGTCCCCAAGAGACCCAGTACTTC.

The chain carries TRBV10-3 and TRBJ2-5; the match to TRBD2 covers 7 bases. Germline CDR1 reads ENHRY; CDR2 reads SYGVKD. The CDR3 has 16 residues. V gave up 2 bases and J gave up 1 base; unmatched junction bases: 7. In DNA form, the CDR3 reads TGTGCCATCAGTGAGATGGGGGGGGAGGGCCAAGAGACCCAGTACTTC. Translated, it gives CAISEMGGEGQETQYF.

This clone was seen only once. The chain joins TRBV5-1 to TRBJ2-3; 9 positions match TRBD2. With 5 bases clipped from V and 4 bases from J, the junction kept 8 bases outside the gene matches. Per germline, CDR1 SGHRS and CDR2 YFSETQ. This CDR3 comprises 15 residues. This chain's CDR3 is CASRQVSGSADTQYF. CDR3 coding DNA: TGCGCCAGCAGACAGGTTAGCGGGAGTGCAGATACGCAGTATTTT.

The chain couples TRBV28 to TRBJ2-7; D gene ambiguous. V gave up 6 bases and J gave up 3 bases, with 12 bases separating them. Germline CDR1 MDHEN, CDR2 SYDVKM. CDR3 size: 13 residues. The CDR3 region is CASSPQSVYEQYF. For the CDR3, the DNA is TGTGCCAGCAGCCCACAGTCGGTCTACGAGCAGTACTTC.

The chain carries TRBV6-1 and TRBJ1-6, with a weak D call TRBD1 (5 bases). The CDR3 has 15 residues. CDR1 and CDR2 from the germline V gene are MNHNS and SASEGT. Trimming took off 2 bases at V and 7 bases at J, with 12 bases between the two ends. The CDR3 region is CASSESGVGNSPLHF. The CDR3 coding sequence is TGTGCCAGCAGTGAATCGGGGGTTGGGAATTCACCCCTCCACTTT.

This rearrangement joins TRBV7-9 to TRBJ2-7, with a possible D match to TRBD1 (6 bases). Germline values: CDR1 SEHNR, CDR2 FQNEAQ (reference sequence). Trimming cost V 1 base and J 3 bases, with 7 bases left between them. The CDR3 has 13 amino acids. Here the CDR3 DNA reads TGTGCCAGCAGCTTAGAAGGGGGCTACGAGCAGTACTTC. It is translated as CASSLEGGYEQYF.

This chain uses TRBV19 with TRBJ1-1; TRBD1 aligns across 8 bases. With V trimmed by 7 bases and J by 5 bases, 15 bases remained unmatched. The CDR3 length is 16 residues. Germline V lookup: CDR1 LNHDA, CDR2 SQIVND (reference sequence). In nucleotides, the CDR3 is TGTGCCAGTACCCCTTATACGGGGACAGGATATACTGAAGCTTTCTTT. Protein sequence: CASTPYTGTGYTEAFF.

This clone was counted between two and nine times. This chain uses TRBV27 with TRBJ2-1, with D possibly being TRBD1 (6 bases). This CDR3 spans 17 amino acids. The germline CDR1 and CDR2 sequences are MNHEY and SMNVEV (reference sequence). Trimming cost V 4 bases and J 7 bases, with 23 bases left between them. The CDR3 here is CASSSLSTGFRANEQFF. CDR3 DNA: TGTGCCAGCAGTTCCCTATCCACAGGGTTTCGGGCTAATGAGCAGTTCTTC.

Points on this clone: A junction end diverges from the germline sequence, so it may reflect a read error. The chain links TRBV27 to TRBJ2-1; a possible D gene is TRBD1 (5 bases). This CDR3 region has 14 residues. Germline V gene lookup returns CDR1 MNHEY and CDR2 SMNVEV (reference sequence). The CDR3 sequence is CASSTRGSYNGQFF. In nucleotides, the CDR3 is TGTGCCAGCAGTACAAGGGGATCCTACAATGGGCAGTTCTTC.

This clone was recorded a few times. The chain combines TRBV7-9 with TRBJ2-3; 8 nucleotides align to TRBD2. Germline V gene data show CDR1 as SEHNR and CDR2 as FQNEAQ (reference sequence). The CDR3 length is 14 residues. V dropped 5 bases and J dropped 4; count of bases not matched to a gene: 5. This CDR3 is CASSNRGGPDTQYF. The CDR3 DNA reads TGTGCCAGCAGCAACCGGGGGGGGCCAGATACGCAGTATTTT.

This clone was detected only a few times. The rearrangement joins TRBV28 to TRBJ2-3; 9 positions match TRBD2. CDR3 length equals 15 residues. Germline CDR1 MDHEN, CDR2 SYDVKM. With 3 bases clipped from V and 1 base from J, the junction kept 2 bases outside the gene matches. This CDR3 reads CASSFWTSGTDTQYF. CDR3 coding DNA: TGTGCCAGCAGTTTTTGGACTAGCGGCACAGATACGCAGTATTTT.

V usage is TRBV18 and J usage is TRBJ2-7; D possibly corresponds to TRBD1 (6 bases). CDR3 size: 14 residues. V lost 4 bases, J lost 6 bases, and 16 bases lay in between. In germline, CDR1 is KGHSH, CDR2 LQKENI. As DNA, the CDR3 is TGTGCCAGCTCACTCATTCAGGGGACATCCGAGCAGTACTTC. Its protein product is CASSLIQGTSEQYF.